This TCR beta chain was sequenced in a study of CD8+CD57+ T cells in acquired aplastic anemia. Study as a whole: Sorted CD4+ and CD8+ cells gave a mean 3.2 ug DNA, range 0.2 to 27.4 ug.

Only patients with CD8+CD57+ cell expansion on flow cytometry were chosen for sequencing. The enrolled patients all had severe acquired aplastic anemia. Blood came from patients not yet given any therapy. The use of genomic DNA as template underpinned the TCR beta VDJ and CDR3 profiling. TCRdb redid the calling of the reads with MiXCR, one entry per CDR3 protein. The table lists 200,000 to 250,000 distinct CDR3 sequences, about 60% of them singletons. Turning to this clonotype: Its specificity is unknown.

Germline CDR1 reads LGHNA; CDR2 reads YSLEER. The CDR3 covers 15 residues. J lost 3 bases, V lost 2 bases, and 1 base had no gene match. Points from the study as a whole: Patients and controls shared fewer than 30 CD8+ CDR3 sequences.

The source material was sorted CD4+, CD8+, or CD8+CD57+ T cells (not recorded which) from PBMCs. The TCR originated in a human donor with aplastic anemia. The V call is TRBV4-3, the J call TRBJ2-2; TRBD1 matches 9 bases. The CDR3 bases are TGCGCCAGCAGCCAAAGGGACAGGGACACCGGGGAGCTGTTTTTT. It is translated as CASSQRDRDTGELFF.